This TCR beta chain was recovered during a study of blood T cell repertoires in COVID-19. Trimming cost V 2 bases and J 1 base, with 7 bases left between them. This CDR3 comprises 14 residues. Germline V gene lookup returns CDR1 SGHNT and CDR2 YYREEE (reference sequence). Each participant's cohort was designated according to participant-reported clinical history. Methods used by the authors: From reference gene primer amplification, estimates of nucleated cell counts were derived. Clones were read by immunoSEQ multiplex PCR, and TCRdb kept only the in-frame ones, dropping some. That table gives V, J and clone size, and the DNA gave D and trimming. Of around 250,000 clones in the sample, about 91% were seen once.

Sequenced: PBMCs or T cells enriched from blood (not recorded which). This TCR came from a human donor in a cohort exposed to, infected with or recovered from COVID-19 (not recorded which). The donor label of this sample is uncertain. This sequence joins TRBV5-4 and TRBJ2-1; D gene uncertain. DNA of the CDR3: TGTGCCAGCAGCTTAGTAGAATCCTACAATGAGCAGTTCTTC. Protein product: CASSLVESYNEQFF.